This TCR beta chain was identified in a study of CD8 T cells in Susac syndrome. Overall study: At blood draw, Susac syndrome patients were therapy-naive, on corticosteroids, or on intravenous immunoglobulin alone. Regarding the study as a whole: Detection of Susac-specific public clones gave 15 to 20 in total CD8+ repertoires and 4 or 5 in CD8+ TEMRA repertoires.

A note on this clonotype: What it binds is unknown.

TCR beta was sequenced from blood CD8+ and CD4+ T cells. Reverse transcription used about 0.45 to 1 ug RNA and random hexamers. Amplification of TCR beta CDR3 was carried out by immunoSEQ multiplex PCR, which covered 54 Vbeta and 13 Jbeta segments. TCRdb redid the calling of the immunoSEQ multiplex PCR reads with MiXCR, one entry per CDR3 protein. This table holds roughly 88,000 distinct CDR3 sequences, roughly 96% found once. The V end lost 7 bases, the J end lost 2 bases, and 17 bases lay between the germline ends. The CDR3 sequence is 15 residues long. Looked up from germline, CDR1 is MDHEN and CDR2 is SYDVKM.

The chain couples TRBV28 to TRBJ2-5, with no clear D. What was sequenced was CD8+ T cells from PBMCs. The TCR originated in a human donor with Susac syndrome. As DNA, the CDR3 is TGTGCCAGCAACCACTGGGCCCGACATCAAGAGACCCAGTACTTC. This codes for CASNHWARHQETQYF. Together with reference TRBV28 and TRBJ2-5, the CDR3 gives the full variable domain: DVKVTQSSRYLVKRTGEKVFLECVQDMDHENMFWYRQDPGLGLRLIYFSYDVKMKEKGDIPEGYSVSREKKERFSLILESASTNQTSMYLCASNHWARHQETQYFGPGTRLLVL.